Listed here is a single T cell receptor beta chain. What it binds is unknown. The sample comes from a study of CXCR3-negative and CXCR3-positive naive CD8 T cells. The TRB libraries of cDNA were built by UMI-labeled 5' RACE. From its re-call of the 5' RACE reads, TCRdb lists each CDR3 protein once, without DNA. The repertoire table contains 100,000 to 150,000 distinct CDR3 sequences. The CDR3 is made up of 12 amino acids. The germline V gene encodes CDR1 SEHNR and CDR2 FQNEAQ (reference sequence). The study, taken as a whole, reports: TRBV-TRBJ usage matched between naive CXCR3-negative and CXCR3-positive cells but not between memory cells. CXCR3-positive naive cells carried more hydrophobic TRB CDR3s than CXCR3-negative naive cells did.

The clonotype comes from a human donor in good health. Some clones in this sample may be carry-over from other donors' samples. V is TRBV7-9 and J is TRBJ1-1. The material sequenced was naive CXCR3+ CD8+ T cells from blood. As to subset: CD45RO-CCR7+CD27+CD95- naive CD8+ T cells expressing CXCR3 (TNR3+). This CDR3 reads CASSLLVTEAFF.